The present T cell receptor beta chain was sequenced within a study of CD8+ T cells in alopecia areata. CD4+ lymphocytes from four or five patients underwent sorting into CD25+CD127- populations. Sorting separated CD4+ and CD8+ T cells out of PBMCs. It was cDNA, reverse transcribed from extracted RNA, that served as the sequencing template. Profiling relied on immunoSEQ multiplex PCR, and the TCRdb table lists in-frame clones only, not all of them. Of 8,000 or so clones in the sample, 70% to 85% were seen once. The V segment lost 4 bases and the J segment 1 base; nucleotides outside the gene matches: 7. Germline CDR1 and CDR2: SEHNR and FQNEAQ (reference sequence). The CDR3 runs 16 residues.

The receptor was isolated from a human donor with alopecia areata. The sequenced material came from CD4+ Tregs sorted from blood. The V and J genes are TRBV7-9 and TRBJ1-5; 7 nucleotides line up with TRBD1. CDR3 DNA: TGTGCCAGCAGCTCCGAACAGGGGTTGAGCAATCAGCCCCAGCATTTT. Translation gives CASSSEQGLSNQPQHF.